This record concerns one TCR beta chain sequence. Its antigen is not yet known. Nothing much larger sits one base from this clone, and base qualities are not available. Participants in the prospective study were enrolled through a virtual design, were aged about 18 to 90 years, and lived in roughly 26 United States geographic areas. To assign participants to cohorts, the prospective study relied on clinical history that participants themselves reported in a screening survey and a study questionnaire. In the prospective study, mobile phlebotomists collected whole blood, serum and a nasopharyngeal or oropharyngeal swab from each participant. Additional blood draws and questionnaires over an approximately 2-month period could optionally be provided by prospective study participants. Before DNA extraction, blood samples from the prospective study were shipped at room temperature or frozen. TCRbeta CDR3 regions were amplified from genomic DNA by means of the immunoSEQ Assay, a bias-controlled multiplex PCR. Turning to the authors' computational methods: The number of nucleated cells in each sample was estimated from the amplification of reference gene primers within the assay. To quantify the absolute abundance of each unique TCRbeta CDR3 rearrangement, sequence reads were collapsed and filtered. For each sample, productive Simpson clonality was calculated as the square root of Simpson's diversity index across productive rearrangements. TCRdb carries this immuneACCESS record with in-frame sequences only. Its versions omit some clonotypes, under half of them owing to an unresolved V gene in the studies checked, with the rest unexplained. V, J and clone size were drawn from that table, and D and trimming were deduced from the DNA. The sample records 200,000 to 300,000 clones, about nine tenths of which are singletons. Together, the top ten hold more than 1% of the sample.

This record belongs to a study of blood T cell repertoires in COVID-19 (TCRdb year 2020). Turning to the overall study: Samples covering the acute and convalescent phases of COVID-19 were provided by collaborators in the United States, Italy and Spain. The material from the prospective study consisted of cDNA or gDNA derived from T cells, B-cell-depleted T cells, or PBMCs. The dataset comprised deeply sampled blood TCRbeta repertoires from subjects exposed to, actively infected with, or recovered from COVID-19. The repertoires were released in a freely available public database meant as a resource for research on the immune response to SARS-CoV-2. The samples were drawn from two sources: the first 160 participants of the ongoing ImmuneRACE study, and fewer than 1,500 subjects contributed by 6 global collaborators. A de-identified subject ID, COVID-19 status, age in years and sex were almost always included in the sample metadata. Where HLA class I and class II types were available, the types were taken from metadata supplied by the sample provider, not from assay-based typing.

What the authors observed across the whole study: Clinical and demographic metadata were provided uncurated, with the amount varying by source and participant.

CDR1 and CDR2 are read off the germline V gene as SGHAT and FQNNGV. The junction shows trimming of 5 bases on V and 4 bases on J, and the gene matches do not reach 7 bases of it. The CDR3 runs 15 residues from the cysteine to the phenylalanine. The read is trimmed to its CDR3 DNA, 45 bases read in frame from base 1. Sequenced input: PBMCs or T cells enriched from blood (not recorded which). The chain joins TRBV11-2 to TRBJ2-5; 10 middle bases align to TRBD2. The sequence was obtained from a woman in her thirties or forties with acute COVID-19. Here the CDR3 is given as CASSRTGLASETQYF. The sequenced DNA is TGTGCCAGCAGCCGCACGGGACTAGCGTCAGAGACCCAGTACTTC.